This is a list of T cell receptor beta chains from one sample in a study of patients and donors after allogeneic stem cell transplantation. TCRdb passed the RT-PCR reads through MiXCR, listing each CDR3 protein once. The sample includes tens of thousands of distinct CDR3 sequences, approximately 5% of them seen just once. The sample comprised blood, either unsorted or a sorted T cell fraction (not recorded which). These receptors came from a human donor who was either an allogeneic HSCT recipient or a stem cell or donor lymphocyte infusion donor (not recorded which). It is not recorded whose cells these are; they may come from a transplant donor. Each CDR3 is given without its conserved first and last residue. The D gene is left open where the match is weak.

>TRBV12-3/TRBV12-4|TRBJ1-1|-
ASKQGVSTEAF
>TRBV5-5|TRBJ2-3|-
ASSLAGDSRTDTQY
>TRBV10-3|TRBJ1-2|TRBD1
AIRKTGSGYT
>TRBV19|TRBJ2-1|-
ATKRRSSYNEQF
>TRBV9|TRBJ2-7|-
ASSVVTNVSTEREQY
>TRBV4-1|TRBJ1-1|-
ASSHTRPGRRITEAF
>TRBV7-8|TRBJ1-1|-
ASSLGLSTGDTEAF
>TRBV12-3/TRBV12-4|TRBJ2-1|TRBD2
ASSLGDSGSNVEQF
>TRBV12-3/TRBV12-4|TRBJ1-6|-
ASMRDPGPYNSPLH
>TRBV12-3/TRBV12-4|TRBJ2-7|TRBD2
ASSLIGGAYEQY
>TRBV12-3/TRBV12-4|TRBJ1-2|TRBD1
ASSSTRDSSGYT
>TRBV9|TRBJ2-3|-
ASSVEEGARQY
>TRBV7-2|TRBJ2-5|TRBD2
ASSLLAGGAMGETQY
>TRBV20-1|TRBJ1-2|TRBD1
SALDRVDT
>TRBV28|TRBJ2-4|TRBD2
ASSPYPGGAAKNIQY
>TRBV30|TRBJ2-7|TRBD1
AWGLGTGIPYEQY
>TRBV9|TRBJ2-1|TRBD1
ASSAGTGPGQDEQF